A single sample gave rise to the 23 T cell receptor beta chains below, sequenced in a study of blood T cell repertoires in COVID-19. The repertoire was sequenced with immunoSEQ multiplex PCR; TCRdb's copy has only in-frame clones and lacks some. The sample includes a few hundred thousand clones, around 90% of them seen just once. The specimen sequenced was PBMCs or T cells enriched from blood (not recorded which). The receptors shown here come from a woman in her twenties or thirties who had recovered from COVID-19.

The chain has TRBV7-3 and TRBJ1-5; 8 bases are shared with TRBD1. CDR1 and CDR2 (germline): SGHTA, FQGTGA. The CDR3 has 20 amino acids. J lost 5 bases, V lost 1 base, and 19 bases had no gene match. The CDR3 DNA reads TGTGCCAGCAGCTTAAACCCATGGACAGGGCATGTCTTGGGACATCAGCCCCAGCATTTT. Its translation: CASSLNPWTGHVLGHQPQHF.

This clone was recorded once. The V and J genes are TRBV9 and TRBJ1-3; TRBD1 might be the D (5 bases). Per the germline V gene, CDR1 is SGDLS and CDR2 is YYNGEE. Trimming pared 3 bases from V and 4 bases from J, leaving 14 bases between. The CDR3 extends over 15 amino acids. Here the CDR3 DNA reads TGTGCCAGCAGCGGGGGACTATCTATCGGAAACACCATATATTTT. Its protein is CASSGGLSIGNTIYF.

The chain is built from TRBV19 and TRBJ1-3; D possibly corresponds to TRBD1 (6 bases). Germline assignment: CDR1 LNHDA and CDR2 SQIVND (reference sequence). Trimming removed 8 bases from V and 7 bases from J, with 18 bases in between. The CDR3 totals 14 residues. CDR3 loop: CASEGPQGWNTIYF. CDR3 bases: TGTGCCAGTGAGGGGCCACAGGGCTGGAACACCATATATTTT.

The rearrangement uses TRBV7-2 and TRBJ1-3, with a possible D match to TRBD1 (5 bases). This CDR3 is 15 amino acids long. Germline CDR1 is SGHTA and CDR2 is FQGNSA. Trimming pared 2 bases from V and 8 bases from J, leaving 16 bases between. CDR3: CASSLIHGLGDTIYF. In nucleotides, the CDR3 is TGTGCCAGCAGCTTAATCCACGGTTTAGGGGACACCATATATTTT.

This clone was recorded at least ten times. The chain carries TRBV10-3 and TRBJ1-2; D may be TRBD1 (5 bases). Germline V gene sequence: CDR1 ENHRY, CDR2 SYGVKD. The V and J ends lost 7 bases and 8 bases respectively, with 14 bases between them. The CDR3 spans 12 residues. CDR3 loop: CAITPGGGGYTF. The DNA for the CDR3 is TGTGCCATCACCCCGGGGGGGGGAGGCTACACCTTC.

This chain joins TRBV7-6 and TRBJ1-3; D uncertain. V gave up 0 bases and J gave up 0 bases, with 12 bases separating them. The germline V gene has CDR1 SGHVS and CDR2 FNYEAQ. There are 17 residues in the CDR3. The CDR3, as DNA: TGTGCCAGCAGCTTAGCGCAACTATCCTTCTCTGGAAACACCATATATTTT. It yields the protein CASSLAQLSFSGNTIYF. The full variable domain, with the rest looked up from reference TRBV7-6 and TRBJ1-3, is GAGVSQSPRYKVTKRGQDVALRCDPISGHVSLYWYRQALGQGPEFLTYFNYEAQQDKSGLPNDRFSAERPEGSISTLTIQRTEQRDSAMYRCASSLAQLSFSGNTIYFGEGSWLTVV.

The chain links TRBV7-6 to TRBJ2-1; 10 bases are a match to TRBD2. The CDR3 extends over 16 amino acids. Germline lookup yields CDR1 SGHVS and CDR2 FNYEAQ. With V trimmed by 7 bases and J by 7 bases, 13 bases remained unmatched. CDR3 nucleotide sequence: TGTGCCAGCACCTTCGGACTAGCGGATTTCTCAAATGAGCAGTTCTTC. Protein sequence: CASTFGLADFSNEQFF.

The chain employs TRBV4-1 and TRBJ2-2, with TRBD1 as a possible D gene (5 bases). The CDR3 runs 15 residues. Germline values: CDR1 MGHRA, CDR2 YSYEKL. Trimming stripped 2 bases from V and 1 base from J, with 8 bases between. The CDR3 coding sequence is TGCGCCAGCAGCCAAAGGACAAGGAACACCGGGGAGCTGTTTTTT. It translates to CASSQRTRNTGELFF.

The CDR3 nucleotides are TGTGCCATCAGTGCCGCGAGGGCGTTAGCGGGGGGCACCGGGGAGCTGTTTTTT. Protein product: CAISAARALAGGTGELFF. The chain couples TRBV10-3 to TRBJ2-2, with TRBD2 identical over 10 bases. The CDR3 length is 18 residues. CDR1 and CDR2 (germline): ENHRY, SYGVKD. Unmatched junction bases numbered 12, after V lost 4 bases and J lost 4 bases.

The V gene is TRBV10-3, the J gene TRBJ2-3, with D unresolved. V lost 3 bases to trimming and J lost 4 bases, with 17 bases between them. The germline V gene encodes CDR1 ENHRY and CDR2 SYGVKD. The CDR3 covers 16 residues. The CDR3, as DNA: TGTGCCATCAGTGACACGACTGCTCCTGGTTCAGATACGCAGTATTTT. The encoded protein is CAISDTTAPGSDTQYF.

This clone occurred once. This rearrangement joins TRBV3-1 (or the pseudogene TRBV3-2) to TRBJ1-2; D might be TRBD1 (6 bases). The CDR3 covers 11 residues. Trimming pared 6 bases from V and 5 bases from J, leaving 7 bases between. Germline assignment: CDR1 LGHDT and CDR2 YNNKEL (reference sequence). The CDR3 here is CASRDRYGYTF. CDR3 nucleotide sequence: TGTGCCAGCAGAGACAGGTATGGCTACACCTTC.

The CDR3 region is CASSLVGAAESDTQYF. The CDR3 DNA reads TGTGCCAGCAGCTTAGTCGGAGCCGCAGAATCAGATACGCAGTATTTT. The chain joins TRBV7-6 to TRBJ2-3; the D is unclear. This CDR3 region has 16 residues. CDR1 is SGHVS, CDR2 FNYEAQ, per germline. Between the trimmed V and J ends, which lost 1 base and 4 bases, there was a span of 15 bases. The variable domain in full, completed from reference TRBV7-6 and TRBJ2-3, reads GAGVSQSPRYKVTKRGQDVALRCDPISGHVSLYWYRQALGQGPEFLTYFNYEAQQDKSGLPNDRFSAERPEGSISTLTIQRTEQRDSAMYRCASSLVGAAESDTQYFGPGTRLTVL.

V usage is TRBV6-5 and J usage is TRBJ2-5; tentative D call: TRBD1 (6 bases). The CDR3 is 15 amino acids. The V end lost 2 bases, the J end lost 5 bases, and 15 bases lay between the germline ends. Germline V gives CDR1 MNHEY, CDR2 SVGAGI. The CDR3 DNA reads as TGTGCCAGCAGTTACGGGGGCCATACGCAGGAGACCCAGTACTTC. It is translated as CASSYGGHTQETQYF.

This sequence joins TRBV9 and TRBJ2-3; possibly TRBD1 for D (5 bases). Trimming left V 4 bases short and J 4 bases short, with 13 bases between. Germline V gene sequence: CDR1 SGDLS, CDR2 YYNGEE. The CDR3 extends over 14 amino acids. This CDR3 reads CASSQQVSPDTQYF. CDR3 sequence (DNA): TGTGCCAGCAGCCAACAGGTCAGTCCAGATACGCAGTATTTT.

This clone was recorded only once. The chain links TRBV28 to TRBJ1-1; D is ambiguous. Looked up from germline, CDR1 is MDHEN and CDR2 is SYDVKM. This CDR3 region has 12 residues. V lost 4 bases and J lost 2, with 5 bases in between. CDR3 residues: CASSSHNTEAFF. CDR3 bases: TGTGCCAGCAGTTCCCATAACACTGAAGCTTTCTTT.

The chain employs TRBV7-3 and TRBJ1-6; D might be TRBD1 (6 bases). This CDR3 spans 13 amino acids. CDR1 is SGHTA and CDR2 is FQGTGA in the germline V gene. V lost 4 bases, J lost 8 bases, and 9 bases lay in between. The CDR3 nucleotides are TGTGCCAGCAGCTCTCACAGGGATTCACCCCTCCACTTT. Protein sequence: CASSSHRDSPLHF.

This chain joins TRBV19 and TRBJ2-1; 10 bases fit TRBD2. Losses at the gene ends were 7 bases for V and 9 bases for J; bases not matched to a gene: 24. The CDR3 loop spans 19 amino acids. Germline-derived CDR1 and CDR2 are LNHDA and SQIVND (reference sequence). CDR3 nucleotide sequence: TGTGCCAGTAAGACACTCGGTGCCGCGGAGCGGGAGGGCCTGGGTGAGCAGTTCTTC. This encodes CASKTLGAAEREGLGEQFF.

In its sample, this clone was seen once. The chain employs TRBV27 and TRBJ2-3; 8 nucleotides agree with TRBD2. Germline V gene lookup returns CDR1 MNHEY and CDR2 SMNVEV (reference sequence). The CDR3 extends over 16 amino acids. With 5 bases clipped from V and 1 base from J, the junction kept 8 bases outside the gene matches. The CDR3 nucleotides are TGTGCCAGCAGTCTCGGGACTAGGTATGGCACAGATACGCAGTATTTT. It codes for CASSLGTRYGTDTQYF.

The V gene is TRBV5-1, the J gene TRBJ2-7; 10 nucleotides line up with TRBD2. The CDR3 is 17 amino acids. The J segment lost 1 base and the V segment lost 0 bases, leaving 7 bases of the junction unmatched. CDR1 is SGHRS and CDR2 is YFSETQ in the germline V gene. CDR3 loop: CASSLVSGRLSSYEQYF. The CDR3, as DNA: TGCGCCAGCAGCTTGGTTAGCGGGAGGCTTTCTTCCTACGAGCAGTACTTC.

V and J are TRBV2 and TRBJ1-4, with D hard to call. Germline CDR1 SNHLY, CDR2 FYNNEI. The CDR3 totals 14 residues. Trimming shortened V by 4 bases and J by 3 bases, and 9 bases separated the two germline ends. The CDR3 region is CASSGGAANEKLFF. DNA for the CDR3: TGTGCCAGCAGTGGAGGCGCGGCTAATGAAAAACTGTTTTTT.

The gene calls are TRBV14 and TRBJ2-1, with a tentative D call TRBD2 (6 bases). V lost 0 bases and J 3 bases, leaving 9 bases between the germline ends. Germline CDR1 and CDR2: SGHDN and FVKESK. CDR3 size: 15 residues. The CDR3 is CASSQDAGIYNEQFF. CDR3 DNA: TGTGCCAGCAGCCAAGATGCGGGGATCTACAATGAGCAGTTCTTC. The full variable domain, rest sourced from reference TRBV14 and TRBJ2-1, is EAGVTQFPSHSVIEKGQTVTLRCDPISGHDNLYWYRRVMGKEIKFLLHFVKESKQDESGMPNNRFLAERTGGTYSTLKVQPAELEDSGVYFCASSQDAGIYNEQFFGPGTRLTVL.

The rearrangement uses TRBV4-1 and TRBJ2-7; TRBD2 aligns across 10 bases. Trimming took 3 bases from V and 3 from J; bases not matched to a gene: 14. Germline loops: CDR1 MGHRA, CDR2 YSYEKL. The CDR3 has 18 amino acids. The CDR3 loop reads CASSQVTRTSGLIYEQYF. In nucleotides, the CDR3 is TGCGCCAGCAGCCAGGTAACCCGGACTAGCGGTCTAATCTACGAGCAGTACTTC.

V and J are TRBV24-1 and TRBJ2-5, with 13 bases aligning to TRBD2. Germline CDR1 is KGHDR and CDR2 is SFDVKD. Losses at the gene ends were 4 bases for V and 5 bases for J; bases not matched to a gene: 9. The CDR3 totals 17 residues. CDR3 in DNA: TGTGCCACCAGTGACCCAACTAGCGGGGGGGCCCGGGAGACCCAGTACTTC. Its protein product is CATSDPTSGGARETQYF.